Here is one TCR beta chain with its context. Its specificity is unknown. All sequencing subjects had displayed CD8+CD57+ cell expansion on flow cytometry. Every patient had severe acquired aplastic anemia. Researchers used genomic DNA as the template to profile TCR beta VDJ and CDR3. Each CDR3 protein is one row after TCRdb ran MiXCR on the reads. The sample includes about 180,000 distinct CDR3 sequences, less than 65% of them seen just once. This specimen belongs to a study of CD8+CD57+ T cells in acquired aplastic anemia. Study details: Sorted CD4+ and CD8+ cells gave an average of about 3 ug of DNA. The study's findings and limits: Patients and healthy controls showed no significant CD8+ Simpson's diversity difference. Around 27 CD8+ CDR3 sequences occurred in both the patients and the controls.

Unmatched junction bases numbered 10, after V lost 8 bases and J lost 4 bases. Germline V gene lookup returns CDR1 LNHDA and CDR2 SQIVND (reference sequence). The CDR3 contains 14 residues. Material: sorted CD4+, CD8+, or CD8+CD57+ T cells (not recorded which) from PBMCs. This rearrangement joins TRBV19 to TRBJ2-7; TRBD1 matches 8 bases. This receptor was identified in a human donor with aplastic anemia. The CDR3 loop reads CASGLRDRKYEQYF. CDR3 DNA: TGTGCCAGTGGCTTGCGGGACAGGAAGTACGAGCAGTACTTC. The complete variable domain, with remaining parts taken from reference TRBV19 and TRBJ2-7, reads DGGITQSPKYLFRKEGQNVTLSCEQNLNHDAMYWYRQDPGQGLRLIYYSQIVNDFQKGDIAEGYSVSREKKESFPLTVTSAQKNPTAFYLCASGLRDRKYEQYFGPGTRLTVT.